The present TCR beta chain was sequenced within a study of blood T cell repertoires in COVID-19. TCRdb's copy holds only in-frame clones and misses some; the assay was immunoSEQ multiplex PCR. The sample yields roughly 370,000 clones, around nine tenths seen once. V was shortened by 5 bases and J by 8 bases, with 15 bases between the two germline ends. Germline V gene sequence: CDR1 LGHDT, CDR2 YNNKEL (reference sequence). The CDR3 runs 13 residues. The genes are TRBV3-1 (or the pseudogene TRBV3-2) and TRBJ1-2; D ambiguous. The receptor comes from a woman aged 45 to 65 who had recovered from COVID-19. Source material: PBMCs or T cells enriched from blood (not recorded which). The CDR3 reads CASSFTALQGYTF. For the CDR3, the DNA is TGTGCCAGCAGCTTCACAGCCCTGCAGGGCTACACCTTC.